This is a list of T cell receptor beta chains from one sample in a study of T cells in tuberculosis. Measured with immunoSEQ multiplex PCR; TCRdb has only the in-frame clones, and not every one. Among tens of thousands of clones, approximately 80% were seen once, and the ten largest hold around 13%. Sequenced material: CD1b-GMM tetramer-negative cells sorted from PBMCs. These receptors were taken from an adult woman with latent tuberculosis. Both conserved end residues are trimmed from each CDR3. D genes are given only for firm matches.

d_call j_call v_call cdr3_aa
TRBD1 TRBJ1-5 TRBV6-6 ACKTGGGNQPQH
. TRBJ2-7 TRBV30 AWSVHQRYEQY
. TRBJ1-5 TRBV21-1 ASSKGRDRGYSNQPQH
TRBD1 TRBJ2-1 TRBV27 ASSFNRGRPLSPQAGEQF
. TRBJ2-3 TRBV10-3 AISENRQGPVLTDTQY
. TRBJ2-7 TRBV25-1 AGNDCPYGEQY
. TRBJ1-3 TRBV27 ASSLQATSGNTIY
. TRBJ1-2 TRBV5-1 ASSLGGRSYGYT
. TRBJ1-1 TRBV28 ASSLGARDTEAF
. TRBJ1-1 TRBV7-6 ASSSESRGTEAF
TRBD2 TRBJ2-5 TRBV9 ASNVGTSGIETQY
TRBD2 TRBJ2-3 TRBV2 ASSETSDPDTQY
TRBD2 TRBJ2-7 TRBV6-5 ASSGTSNPSYEQY
. TRBJ2-2 TRBV29-1 SGSLGGSGELF
TRBD1 TRBJ2-3 TRBV6-6 ATTGANTDTQY
. TRBJ1-2 TRBV19 ASEKPEGYGYT